This T cell receptor (beta chain) emerged from a study of OX40 agonist ivuxolimab in advanced cancers. General notes on the study: The costimulatory receptor OX40 (CD134) was targeted by ivuxolimab, a fully human IgG2 agonistic monoclonal antibody. Intravenous ivuxolimab was administered to patients every 2 weeks at six dose levels: 0.01, 0.1, 0.3, 1.5, 3 and 10 mg/kg. Of the approximately 50 dose-escalation patients, hepatocellular carcinoma was present in about 20, melanoma in around 15, renal cell carcinoma in 9 and head and neck cancer in 9. A male proportion of 82.7% and a mean age of 60 years, ranging from 23 to 79, were recorded for the dose-escalation cohort. Patients were allowed to have had prior anti-PD-1, anti-PD-L1 or anti-CTLA-4 therapy, and 40% of the dose-escalation patients had been treated with checkpoint inhibitors. Partial responses occurred in three dose-escalation patients, of whom one had hepatocellular carcinoma and two had cutaneous melanoma. Peripheral TCRbeta sequencing aimed to test whether ivuxolimab altered TCR sequence diversity and caused clonal T-cell expansion. The monotherapy dose-escalation portion (N ≈ 50 patients) of the phase I ivuxolimab trial is reported in the paper. What the authors observed across the whole study: On average, CD8+ T cells showed more expanded clones than CD4+ T cells after ivuxolimab. Low levels of normalized T-cell clonal expansion were also seen in some patients who did not respond. Clonal expansion of both CD4+ and CD8+ blood T cells was observed from baseline to week 6 at doses 0.1 to 3.0 mg/kg. Antigen specificity was not determined for the clonally expanded peripheral T cells. In partial responders in the 0.1-3.0 mg/kg groups, normalized peripheral clonal expansion was found to be among the lowest, especially among CD8+ T cells.

Remarks on this clone: Its specific antigen is unknown. Base qualities are not provided; no much larger clone lies one nucleotide away.

The trial excluded patients who had a history of autoimmune disease or who were on systemic immunosuppression. Peripheral blood for TCR sequencing was collected from all dose cohorts at baseline, on cycle 4 day 1, and on cycle 7 day 1. The samples were drawn from a first-in-human, open-label, multicenter phase I dose-escalation trial of ivuxolimab. The trial enrolled adults with locally advanced or metastatic head and neck squamous cell, hepatocellular, melanoma or renal cell carcinoma. CD4+ and CD8+ T cells were sorted separately from peripheral blood before TCR sequencing. For sequencing of the TCRbeta CDR3 region, genomic DNA was extracted from the sorted cells. TCRbeta CDR3 regions were sequenced using the immunoSEQ Assay. In TCRdb, the immuneACCESS table is reduced to in-frame sequences with V and J assigned. These tables do not hold every clone; where another copy was compared, an unresolved V gene accounts for under half, and the others remain unexplained. A total of 87,000 or so clones appear in this sample, around 85% of them only once. Around 4% of the sample is taken by the ten largest.

The V end loses 7 bases and the J end loses 2 bases, and a stretch of 11 bases separates them. From its cysteine to its phenylalanine, the CDR3 spans 13 amino acids. The retained sequence is limited to the CDR3, 39 bases, with the frame set at the first base. Sequences MNHNY (CDR1) and SVGAGI (CDR2) are obtained from the germline V gene (reference sequence). Material: CD4+ or CD8+ T cells sorted from blood, obtained in a trial of the OX40 agonist ivuxolimab. The TCR sequence derives from an adult with an advanced solid tumor such as melanoma, head and neck, liver or kidney cancer. This chain is built from TRBV6-6 and TRBJ1-1; the D gene assignment is ambiguous. CDR3 region: CASNLAENTEAFF. Read as DNA, the sequence is TGTGCCAGCAATTTGGCAGAAAACACTGAAGCTTTCTTT.